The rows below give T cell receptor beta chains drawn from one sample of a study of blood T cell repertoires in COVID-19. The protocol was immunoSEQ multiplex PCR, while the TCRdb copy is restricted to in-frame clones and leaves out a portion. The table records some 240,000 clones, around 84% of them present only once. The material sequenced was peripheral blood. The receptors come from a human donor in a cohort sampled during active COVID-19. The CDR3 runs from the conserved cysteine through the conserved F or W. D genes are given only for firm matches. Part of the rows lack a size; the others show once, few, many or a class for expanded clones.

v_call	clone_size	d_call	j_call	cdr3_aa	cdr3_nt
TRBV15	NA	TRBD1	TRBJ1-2	CATSRSRQGWGYTF	TGTGCCACCAGCAGATCCCGACAGGGATGGGGCTACACCTTC
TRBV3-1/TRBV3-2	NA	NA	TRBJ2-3	CASSQDFEGTQYF	TGTGCCAGCAGCCAAGATTTTGAGGGCACGCAGTATTTT
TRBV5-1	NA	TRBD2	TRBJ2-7	CASSLTSGSSEQYF	TGCGCCAGCAGCTTGACTAGCGGGAGTTCCGAGCAGTACTTC
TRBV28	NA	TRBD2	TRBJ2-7	CASRGTSAYYLKEQYF	TGTGCCAGCAGGGGGACTAGCGCTTATTACCTAAAAGAGCAGTACTTC
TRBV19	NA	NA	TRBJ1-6	CASSIAVSYNSPLHF	TGTGCCAGTAGTATCGCGGTCTCCTATAATTCACCCCTCCACTTT
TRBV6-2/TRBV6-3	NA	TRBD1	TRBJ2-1	CASSYPSSGQGRSYNEQFF	TGTGCCAGCAGTTACCCCTCATCCGGACAGGGTCGGTCCTACAATGAGCAGTTCTTC
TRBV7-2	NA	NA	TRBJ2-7	CASSQGSQLPYEQYF	TGTGCCAGCAGCCAGGGGTCCCAGTTGCCATACGAGCAGTACTTC
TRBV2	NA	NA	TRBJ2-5	CASSEQGSWTETQYF	TGTGCCAGCAGTGAACAGGGTAGTTGGACGGAGACCCAGTACTTC
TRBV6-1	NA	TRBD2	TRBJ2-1	CASSEAWGRGLRHEQFF	TGTGCCAGCAGTGAAGCGTGGGGGAGGGGTCTCCGGCATGAGCAGTTCTTC
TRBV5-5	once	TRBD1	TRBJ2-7	CASSKGTGGLYEQYF	TGTGCCAGCAGCAAGGGGACAGGGGGCTTGTACGAGCAGTACTTC
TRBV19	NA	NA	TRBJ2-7	CASYQGGDRFYYEQYF	TGTGCCAGTTATCAGGGGGGGGACAGGTTCTACTACGAGCAGTACTTC
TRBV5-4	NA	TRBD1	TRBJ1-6	CASSPGPGTELNSPLHF	TGTGCCAGCAGCCCGGGCCCCGGGACAGAACTTAATTCACCCCTCCACTTT
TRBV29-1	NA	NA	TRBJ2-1	CSARRGGSSYNEQFF	TGCAGCGCCCGCCGAGGGGGAAGCTCCTACAATGAGCAGTTCTTC
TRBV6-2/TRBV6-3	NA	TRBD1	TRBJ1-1	CASSYRTGKSRTEAFF	TGTGCCAGCAGTTACCGGACAGGGAAGTCGAGGACTGAAGCTTTCTTT